Sequencing of this T cell receptor beta chain was carried out in a study of blood T cell repertoires in COVID-19. TCRdb keeps only in-frame clones here, not all; method: immunoSEQ multiplex PCR. The repertoire consists of 180,000 or so clones, with roughly 80% occurring once and the leading ten covering approximately 11%. The CDR3 length is 13 residues. Trimming removed 4 bases from V and 4 bases from J, with 7 bases in between. Germline CDR1 reads MGHDK; CDR2 reads SYGVNS. This receptor was taken from a man over 45 who had recovered from COVID-19. Sample: PBMCs or T cells enriched from blood (not recorded which). This rearrangement joins TRBV25-1 to TRBJ2-2, with D perhaps TRBD2 (5 bases). The CDR3, as DNA: TGTGCCAGCAGTGTGAGGGCCACCGGGGAGCTGTTTTTT. Its translation: CASSVRATGELFF.